The sequence of this T cell receptor beta chain was determined in a study of blood T cell repertoires in COVID-19. Per the original data handling: Estimation of nucleated cell counts was performed using reference gene primer amplification. TCRdb's copy holds only in-frame clones and misses some; the assay was immunoSEQ multiplex PCR. V, J and clone size are those of that table, while D and trimming were read from the DNA. The sample has 200,000 to 250,000 clones, around nine tenths seen once. The CDR3 loop spans 15 amino acids. The germline CDR1 and CDR2 sequences are SGHDT and YYEEEE. Trimming took off 2 bases at V and 12 bases at J, with 20 bases between the two ends.

The chain is built from TRBV5-6 and TRBJ1-4; maybe TRBD1 (5 bases). Material: peripheral blood. The clonotype originates from a woman in her 70s with active or convalescent COVID-19. CDR3 amino acids: CASSFWQGGLGELFF. The CDR3 nucleotides read TGTGCCAGCAGCTTTTGGCAGGGAGGACTTGGAGAACTGTTTTTT.